This is a list of T cell receptor beta chains from one sample in a study of CD8+CD57+ T cells in acquired aplastic anemia. TCRdb re-called the reads with MiXCR, one entry per CDR3 protein. Of roughly 150,000 distinct CDR3 sequences in the sample, roughly 48% were seen once. The sample taken for sequencing was sorted CD4+, CD8+, or CD8+CD57+ T cells (not recorded which) from PBMCs. These receptors all stem from a human donor with aplastic anemia. Each CDR3 is given with its conserved first and last residue. A D gene is named only where the DNA matches it firmly. A row's size may be missing; if present it is once, few, many or a size class.

v_gene: TRBV19; d_gene: TRBD2; j_gene: TRBJ2-1; abundance: -; CDR3aa: CASTPSAGGWNEQFF; CDR3nt: TGTGCCAGTACCCCCAGCGCGGGAGGGTGGAATGAGCAGTTCTTC
v_gene: TRBV5-1; d_gene: TRBD1; j_gene: TRBJ2-1; abundance: many; CDR3aa: CASSPGTGYNEQFF; CDR3nt: TGCGCCAGCAGCCCCGGGACAGGCTACAATGAGCAGTTCTTC
v_gene: TRBV30; d_gene: -; j_gene: TRBJ2-2; abundance: few; CDR3aa: CAWSVLLAQFTGELFF; CDR3nt: TGTGCCTGGAGTGTGCTCCTAGCACAATTCACCGGGGAGCTGTTTTTT
v_gene: TRBV20-1; d_gene: -; j_gene: TRBJ1-1; abundance: many; CDR3aa: CSASNKGRITEAFF; CDR3nt: TGCAGTGCTAGTAATAAGGGACGGATCACTGAAGCTTTCTTT
v_gene: TRBV19; d_gene: -; j_gene: TRBJ2-7; abundance: -; CDR3aa: CASSWTVSYEQYF; CDR3nt: TGTGCCAGTAGTTGGACGGTCTCCTACGAGCAGTACTTC
v_gene: TRBV2; d_gene: -; j_gene: TRBJ1-1; abundance: few; CDR3aa: CASREVGGEAFF; CDR3nt: TGTGCCAGCAGGGAAGTCGGAGGGGAAGCTTTCTTT
v_gene: TRBV7-9; d_gene: TRBD1; j_gene: TRBJ1-2; abundance: many; CDR3aa: CASSLSSTSGGSYTF; CDR3nt: TGTGCCAGCAGCTTGTCGAGTACCTCAGGGGGGAGCTACACCTTC
v_gene: TRBV6-5; d_gene: -; j_gene: TRBJ2-1; abundance: few; CDR3aa: CASSPGSLPYNEQFF; CDR3nt: TGTGCCAGCAGTCCAGGGAGTTTACCCTACAATGAGCAGTTCTTC
v_gene: TRBV28; d_gene: -; j_gene: TRBJ2-3; abundance: -; CDR3aa: CASSSGRDADTQYF; CDR3nt: TGTGCCAGCAGTTCCGGGAGAGACGCAGATACGCAGTATTTT
v_gene: TRBV7-2; d_gene: -; j_gene: TRBJ1-1; abundance: -; CDR3aa: CATHENTEAFF; CDR3nt: TGTGCCACTCACGAGAACACTGAAGCTTTCTTT
v_gene: TRBV5-1; d_gene: TRBD2; j_gene: TRBJ2-1; abundance: many; CDR3aa: CASSSLGGGQGDEQFF; CDR3nt: TGCGCCAGCAGCTCCCTTGGGGGAGGGCAGGGAGATGAGCAGTTCTTC
v_gene: TRBV7-2; d_gene: TRBD2; j_gene: TRBJ2-2; abundance: many; CDR3aa: CASRAIGGSRELFF; CDR3nt: TGTGCCAGCAGGGCTATAGGCGGGAGTCGGGAGCTGTTTTTT
v_gene: TRBV5-1; d_gene: TRBD1; j_gene: TRBJ1-2; abundance: many; CDR3aa: CASSRTGDYGYTF; CDR3nt: TGCGCCAGCAGCCGTACAGGGGACTATGGCTACACCTTC
v_gene: TRBV12-3/TRBV12-4; d_gene: -; j_gene: TRBJ2-1; abundance: -; CDR3aa: CAGSSYGNYNEQFF; CDR3nt: TGTGCCGGCAGTTCTTACGGGAACTACAATGAGCAGTTCTTC
v_gene: TRBV19; d_gene: -; j_gene: TRBJ1-1; abundance: -; CDR3aa: CASSIAGAGHTEAFF; CDR3nt: TGTGCCAGTAGTATAGCGGGGGCGGGTCACACTGAAGCTTTCTTT
v_gene: TRBV5-4; d_gene: TRBD2; j_gene: TRBJ2-1; abundance: few; CDR3aa: CASSSRDSGSFEQFF; CDR3nt: TGTGCCAGCAGCTCCCGGGATAGCGGGAGCTTTGAGCAGTTCTTC
v_gene: TRBV7-2; d_gene: -; j_gene: TRBJ2-7; abundance: -; CDR3aa: CASSLFGRYEQYF; CDR3nt: TGTGCCAGCAGCTTATTCGGGCGGTACGAGCAGTACTTC
v_gene: TRBV24-1; d_gene: TRBD2; j_gene: TRBJ2-1; abundance: -; CDR3aa: CATTPGGGANEQFF; CDR3nt: TGTGCCACCACCCCGGGGGGGGGCGCCAATGAGCAGTTCTTC
v_gene: TRBV6-4; d_gene: TRBD2; j_gene: TRBJ2-3; abundance: -; CDR3aa: CASSDSASGGADTQYF; CDR3nt: TGTGCCAGCAGTGACTCGGCTAGCGGGGGGGCGGATACGCAGTATTTT
v_gene: TRBV2; d_gene: -; j_gene: TRBJ2-1; abundance: -; CDR3aa: CASRTRGTRYNEQFF; CDR3nt: TGTGCCAGCAGAACCCGTGGGACGAGATACAATGAGCAGTTCTTC
v_gene: TRBV4-3; d_gene: TRBD2; j_gene: TRBJ2-7; abundance: many; CDR3aa: CASSQVGSGRSTYEQYF; CDR3nt: TGCGCCAGCAGCCAAGTGGGTAGCGGGAGGTCAACCTACGAGCAGTACTTC
v_gene: TRBV14; d_gene: -; j_gene: TRBJ2-5; abundance: many; CDR3aa: CASSDGKGGTQYF; CDR3nt: TGTGCCAGCAGCGATGGGAAGGGGGGGACCCAGTACTTC